This T cell receptor beta chain was captured by sequencing in a study of stem cell transplantation in POMP-related autoinflammatory disease. Profiling relied on immunoSEQ multiplex PCR, and the TCRdb table lists in-frame clones only, not all of them. The sample consists of tens of thousands of clones, roughly 93% of them appearing once. This sequence originates from a human patient with POMP-related autoinflammation and immune dysregulation (PRAID). The T cells may partly be graft donor cells. Sequences were derived from CD4+ T cells from PBMCs, sampled after stem cell transplantation.

DNA for the CDR3: TGCGCCAGCAGCCAACCGGGCAGGGATAGATACAATGAGCAGTTCTTC. Its translation is CASSQPGRDRYNEQFF. The gene calls are TRBV4-1 and TRBJ2-1; tentative D call: TRBD1 (5 bases). V lost 2 bases to trimming and J lost 4 bases, with 15 bases between them. Looked up from germline, CDR1 is MGHRA and CDR2 is YSYEKL. The CDR3 is 16 amino acids.